The rows below give T cell receptor beta chains drawn from one sample of a study of beta chain features in type 1 diabetes. Method: immunoSEQ multiplex PCR; TCRdb's copy keeps in-frame clones and lacks some. The data contain a few hundred thousand clones, 9.5% to 13% of them singletons. The sequenced sample was naive CD4+ T cells from blood. The receptors were sampled from a man younger than 40 with type 1 diabetes. Each CDR3 is given with its conserved first and last residue. Fields, in order: D gene, V gene, J gene, clone size, CDR3 protein, CDR3 DNA. The D gene is left open where the match is weak. Clone sizes are given selectively: once, few, many, or a class where the clone is expanded.

>TRBD1|TRBV29-1|TRBJ1-2|.
CSVRQGDYGYTF
TGCAGCGTTAGACAGGGAGACTATGGCTACACCTTC
>.|TRBV5-1|TRBJ2-2|few
CASSLDRVVAGELFF
TGCGCCAGCAGCTTGGACAGGGTGGTAGCCGGGGAGCTGTTTTTT
>.|TRBV5-6|TRBJ1-4|few
CASSSQGPPNEKLFF
TGTGCCAGCAGCAGTCAGGGGCCCCCTAATGAAAAACTGTTTTTT
>TRBD1|TRBV18|TRBJ2-7|few
CASSPSSGQGASEQYF
TGTGCCAGCTCACCTTCGTCCGGACAGGGGGCTAGCGAGCAGTACTTC
>.|TRBV29-1|TRBJ2-5|.
CSVEAHSETQYF
TGCAGCGTTGAGGCCCACAGTGAGACCCAGTACTTC
>.|TRBV5-1|TRBJ2-1|few
CASSFRNRYNEQFF
TGCGCCAGCAGCTTTAGGAACAGATACAATGAGCAGTTCTTC
>.|TRBV7-9|TRBJ2-3|few
CASSFPLTARNTDTQYF
TGTGCCAGCAGCTTTCCTTTGACGGCTAGGAACACAGATACGCAGTATTTT
>.|TRBV7-2|TRBJ1-5|.
CASSLVGDRRSNQPQHF
TGTGCCAGCAGCTTAGTGGGTGACAGGAGAAGCAATCAGCCCCAGCATTTT
>.|TRBV5-1|TRBJ1-1|.
CASSLGPPGTEAFF
TGCGCCAGCAGCTTAGGGCCTCCGGGGACTGAAGCTTTCTTT
>.|TRBV9|TRBJ2-7|.
CASSVAAEAYEQYF
TGTGCCAGCAGCGTAGCCGCCGAGGCCTACGAGCAGTACTTC
>TRBD1|TRBV5-1|TRBJ1-1|.
CASSSLGTANTEAFF
TGCGCCAGCAGCTCCTTAGGGACAGCGAACACTGAAGCTTTCTTT
>.|TRBV28|TRBJ1-2|few
CASSLSRYGYTF
TGTGCCAGCAGTTTGTCCCGCTATGGCTACACCTTC
>TRBD1|TRBV28|TRBJ2-7|few
CASSSGTGSREQYF
TGTGCCAGCAGTTCTGGGACAGGGTCAAGGGAGCAGTACTTC
>TRBD1|TRBV29-1|TRBJ1-1|few
CSVLGQMNTEAFF
TGCAGCGTTTTGGGACAGATGAACACTGAAGCTTTCTTT
>.|TRBV23-1|TRBJ2-4|few
CASSQLERRAKNIQYF
TGCGCCAGCAGTCAATTGGAACGGAGGGCCAAAAACATTCAGTACTTC
>.|TRBV10-3|TRBJ2-5|.
CAISRRTQETQYF
TGTGCCATCAGTCGCCGGACACAAGAGACCCAGTACTTC
>.|TRBV27|TRBJ1-2|few
CASSPRPANYGYTF
TGTGCCAGCAGTCCCCGCCCGGCTAACTATGGCTACACCTTC
>.|TRBV10-3|TRBJ2-3|.
CAMSGGFTDTQYF
TGTGCCATGTCCGGGGGTTTTACAGATACGCAGTATTTT
>.|TRBV30|TRBJ1-6|few
CAWSIGEGSPLHF
TGTGCCTGGAGCATAGGGGAAGGGTCACCCCTCCACTTT
>.|TRBV18|TRBJ2-7|.
CASSPGRDEQYF
TGTGCCAGCTCACCAGGCCGGGACGAGCAGTACTTC
>TRBD1|TRBV7-2|TRBJ1-1|.
CASSPPADREAFF
TGTGCCAGCAGCCCGCCCGCGGACAGGGAAGCTTTCTTT
>TRBD1|TRBV20-1|TRBJ1-1|.
CSAKNRGRAFF
TGCAGTGCTAAAAACAGGGGTCGAGCTTTCTTT
>TRBD1|TRBV15|TRBJ1-5|few
CATSIGQGPVGPQHF
TGTGCCACCAGCATCGGACAGGGGCCGGTTGGGCCCCAGCATTTT
>.|TRBV16|TRBJ2-7|.
CASSDADGVYEQYF
TGTGCCAGCAGCGACGCAGACGGGGTTTACGAGCAGTACTTC
>TRBD1|TRBV29-1|TRBJ2-2|.
CSVGGQGGARELFF
TGCAGCGTTGGGGGACAGGGAGGGGCTCGGGAGCTGTTTTTT
>.|TRBV18|TRBJ2-7|few
CASSPRAGSYEQYF
TGTGCCAGCTCACCTAGAGCGGGCTCCTACGAGCAGTACTTC
>.|TRBV7-3|TRBJ2-1|.
CASSPYGGEQFF
TGTGCCAGCAGCCCCTACGGAGGTGAGCAGTTCTTC
>.|TRBV28|TRBJ2-5|.
CASSWVGAETQYF
TGTGCCAGCAGCTGGGTAGGGGCAGAGACCCAGTACTTC
>.|TRBV29-1|TRBJ2-2|.
CSVQNGGELFF
TGCAGCGTTCAAAACGGCGGGGAGCTGTTTTTT
>.|TRBV2|TRBJ2-4|few
CASSDGAGKNIQYF
TGTGCCAGCAGTGACGGAGCGGGTAAAAACATTCAGTACTTC
>TRBD1|TRBV7-2|TRBJ2-7|.
CASSLGDSPYEQYF
TGTGCCAGCAGCTTAGGGGACAGTCCCTACGAGCAGTACTTC